This TCR beta chain was recorded in a study of regulatory T cells in long-lasting Graves disease. Whole-study context: Graves' patients with a new diagnosis had received antithyroid drugs under 3 months. Study-wide points: The researchers studied only peripheral blood, not thyroid tissue. TCR diversity was lower in persistent Graves' patients than in newly diagnosed ones.

This clonotype was picked up a small number of times. The antigen is undetermined. The germline V gene encodes CDR1 SNHLY and CDR2 FYNNEI. Trimming left V 6 bases short and J 4 bases short, with 13 bases between. The CDR3 totals 14 residues. Arm-PCR of CDR3 regions with iRepertoire HTBI primers generated TCR beta libraries. TCRdb independently ran MiXCR on the multiplex PCR reads; one entry per CDR3 protein. The sample includes around 420,000 distinct CDR3 sequences, around 15% of them seen just once. Regarding time point: newly diagnosed GD, antithyroid drugs for less than 3 months. The TCR library was made from RNA extracted from PBMCs.

This receptor was obtained from a female donor with Graves disease. V gene TRBV2 combines with J gene TRBJ1-3, with D unresolved. The sample was peripheral blood mononuclear cells (PBMCs), taken at new diagnosis, from a patient treated with antithyroid drugs. The CDR3 is CASSRSGRGNTIYF. The CDR3 DNA reads as TGTGCCAGCAGCAGAAGCGGGAGGGGAAACACCATATATTTT.